The 6 T cell receptor beta chains presented below share a single source sample, sequenced in a study of molecular identifiers for immune sequencing clone quantification. TCRdb passed the PCR reads through MiXCR, listing each CDR3 protein once. Found here are over 100,000 distinct CDR3 sequences, less than 35% of them singletons; the top ten hold 9.7%. Sequencing was carried out using naive CD8+ T cells from blood, with Jurkat cell RNA spiked in. Indicated subset: FACS-sorted CD8+CD4-CCR7+CD45RA+ naive T cells. Source of these receptors: a human donor in good health. Some libraries in this study had Jurkat cell RNA spiked in.

V and J are TRBV6-6 and TRBJ2-1; D may correspond to TRBD1 or TRBD2 (5 bases each). Looked up from germline, CDR1 is MNHNY and CDR2 is SVGAGI (reference sequence). There are 15 residues in the CDR3. Trimming removed 2 bases from V and 7 bases from J, with 15 bases in between. In DNA form, the CDR3 reads TGTGCCAGCAGTTACGTGGCAGGGAGTTGGAATGAGCAGTTCTTC. This sequence encodes CASSYVAGSWNEQFF.

The rearrangement uses TRBV28 and TRBJ2-1, with D perhaps assigned TRBD1 or TRBD2 (5 bases each). V was clipped by 9 bases and J by 4 bases, with 16 bases between them. The CDR3 contains 14 residues. The germline CDR1 and CDR2 sequences are MDHEN and SYDVKM. The DNA of the CDR3 is TGTGCCAGTTGGCCCGGGGCTCCGTACAATGAGCAGTTCTTC. Amino acid sequence: CASWPGAPYNEQFF. Full variable domain (rest looked up from reference TRBV28 and TRBJ2-1): DVKVTQSSRYLVKRTGEKVFLECVQDMDHENMFWYRQDPGLGLRLIYFSYDVKMKEKGDIPEGYSVSREKKERFSLILESASTNQTSMYLCASWPGAPYNEQFFGPGTRLTVL.

This clonotype has just a few counts. The chain employs TRBV6-5 and TRBJ1-1; D is perhaps TRBD1 (5 bases). Deletions cut 2 bases from V and 3 bases from J, with 16 bases between. Germline V CDR1 and CDR2: MNHEY, SVGAGI. The CDR3 spans 16 residues. The CDR3 nucleotides read TGTGCCAGCAGTTACGCAGGGTCGGGGTGGGACACTGAAGCTTTCTTT. It yields the protein CASSYAGSGWDTEAFF.

This clonotype appeared a single time. The chain joins TRBV7-6 to TRBJ1-1; the D is unclear. The germline gives CDR1 SGHVS, CDR2 FNYEAQ. V dropped 1 base and J dropped 4 bases, with 10 bases sitting between them. CDR3 size: 14 residues. This CDR3 reads CASSLGITATEAFF. The CDR3 bases are TGTGCCAGCAGCTTAGGGATTACAGCCACTGAAGCTTTCTTT.

There are a few counts of this clonotype. V gene TRBV27 combines with J gene TRBJ2-1, with D perhaps matching TRBD2 (6 bases). Looked up from germline, CDR1 is MNHEY and CDR2 is SMNVEV (reference sequence). V shed 4 bases and J shed 7 bases, with 11 bases lying between them. This CDR3 region has 13 residues. CDR3 coding DNA: TGTGCCAGCAGTTGGAGGGCCGGGAATGAGCAGTTCTTC. Translation: CASSWRAGNEQFF.

There are a few counts of this clonotype. This chain connects TRBV6-1 to TRBJ2-7, with D perhaps TRBD1 (6 bases). V was clipped by 8 bases and J by 2 bases, with 16 bases between them. Germline V CDR1 and CDR2: MNHNS, SASEGT. The CDR3 sequence is 14 residues long. The CDR3 DNA sequence: TGTGCCAGCTTTGACCTTTCAGGGGCCTACGAGCAGTACTTC. This gives the protein CASFDLSGAYEQYF.